This record covers a single TCR beta chain. The antigen is undetermined. The data are from a study of a mutant IDH1 vaccine in newly diagnosed glioma. Study-wide background: The study started vaccination 4-6 weeks after radiotherapy alone, or with temozolomide cycles.

Trimming took off 4 bases at V and 7 bases at J, with 13 bases between the two ends. The CDR3 sequence is 13 residues long. Germline V gives CDR1 MGHDK, CDR2 SYGVNS. Sequencing was performed with immunoSEQ multiplex PCR; in TCRdb, only in-frame clones are kept and a portion is missing. This repertoire shows 38,000 or so clones, roughly 92% found once; its top ten account for roughly 2.6%. As to time point: week 5, during vaccination. One vaccine dose held 300 ug of mutant IDH1 20-mer peptide and came with topical imiquimod. The starting material was PBMCs, obtained from a glioma patient whose treatment included an IDH1 peptide vaccine. This receptor was taken from a middle-aged man with glioma. The chain has TRBV25-1 and TRBJ1-2; D unclear. CDR3 residues: CASSVTLSSGYTF. The CDR3 coding sequence is TGTGCCAGCAGTGTAACTTTGAGTAGTGGCTACACCTTC.